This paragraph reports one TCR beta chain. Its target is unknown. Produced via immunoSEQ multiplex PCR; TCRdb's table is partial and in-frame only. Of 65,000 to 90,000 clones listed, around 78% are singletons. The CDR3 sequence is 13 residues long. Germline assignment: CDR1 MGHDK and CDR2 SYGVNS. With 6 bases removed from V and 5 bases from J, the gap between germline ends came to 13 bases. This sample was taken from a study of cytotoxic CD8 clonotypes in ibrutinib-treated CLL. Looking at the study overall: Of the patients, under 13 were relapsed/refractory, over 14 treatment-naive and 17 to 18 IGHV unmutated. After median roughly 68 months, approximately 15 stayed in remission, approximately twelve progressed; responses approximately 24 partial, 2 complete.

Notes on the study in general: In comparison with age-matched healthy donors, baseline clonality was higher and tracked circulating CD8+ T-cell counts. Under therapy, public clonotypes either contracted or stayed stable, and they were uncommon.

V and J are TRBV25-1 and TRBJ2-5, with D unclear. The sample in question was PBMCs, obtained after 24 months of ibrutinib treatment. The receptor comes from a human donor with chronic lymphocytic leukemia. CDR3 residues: CASRHFGRETQYF. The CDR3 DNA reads TGTGCCAGCAGACACTTCGGGCGGGAGACCCAGTACTTC.